The next 27 T cell receptor beta chains were all read from a single sample in a study of T cells after yellow fever vaccination. MiXCR was run by TCRdb on the 5' RACE reads, yielding one entry per CDR3 protein. The data contain roughly 330,000 distinct CDR3 sequences, about 6.6% of them singletons. Specimen: PBMCs, collected roughly 45 days after the first yellow fever vaccination. These receptor sequences come from a man between 18 and 35 years old who received the YFV17D yellow fever vaccine.

This clonotype has at least ten counts. The chain employs TRBV9 and TRBJ2-2; no definite D call. Germline CDR1 SGDLS, CDR2 YYNGEE. The CDR3 sequence is 16 residues long. The V end was cut by 0 bases, the J end by 0 bases, with 9 bases between. The CDR3: CASSVVADPNTGELFF. In DNA, the CDR3 is TGTGCCAGCAGCGTAGTGGCGGACCCGAACACCGGGGAGCTGTTTTTT.

The V and J genes are TRBV12-5 and TRBJ2-1; 9 bases align to TRBD1. Trimming took 4 bases from V and 6 from J; bases not matched to a gene: 7. This CDR3 is 15 amino acids long. Germline assignment: CDR1 LGHNT and CDR2 FRNRAP. DNA of the CDR3: TGTGCTAGTGGTTCGGGACAGGGAGCCCTCAATGAGCAGTTCTTC. It specifies CASGSGQGALNEQFF.

This clonotype showed up just a few times. The chain links TRBV20-1 to TRBJ2-1; weak D call: TRBD2 (5 bases). The CDR3 has 13 amino acids. Germline assignment: CDR1 DFQATT and CDR2 SNEGSKA (reference sequence). The V gene lost 6 bases and the J gene lost 0 bases, with 9 bases spanning the gap. CDR3 sequence reads: CSALASSYNEQFF. DNA for the CDR3: TGCAGTGCCTTAGCGAGCTCCTACAATGAGCAGTTCTTC.

This clonotype has more than one count but fewer than ten. This chain links TRBV20-1 with TRBJ2-1, with D possibly TRBD1 on 5 matching bases. The V gene's germline CDR1 is DFQATT and CDR2 SNEGSKA (reference sequence). The CDR3 length is 13 residues. V was cut by 8 bases and J by 4 bases, with 15 bases left in between. CDR3 residues: CSSQGNLYNEQFF. CDR3 in DNA: TGCAGTTCTCAGGGAAACCTTTACAATGAGCAGTTCTTC.

This clonotype was seen ten or more times. The chain couples TRBV4-2 to TRBJ1-2; no clear D. V lost 0 bases and J lost 4, with 21 bases in between. Germline values: CDR1 LGHNA, CDR2 YNFKEQ. The CDR3 is 18 residues long. The CDR3 protein is CASSQDHARNRVVYGYTF. CDR3 bases: TGTGCCAGCAGCCAAGACCACGCGCGAAACAGAGTCGTCTATGGCTACACCTTC.

This rearrangement joins TRBV7-3 to TRBJ2-3; possible D gene TRBD2, 5 bases. The CDR3 runs to 14 residues. Trimming shortened V by 3 bases and J by 2 bases, and 9 bases separated the two germline ends. Germline V CDR1 and CDR2: SGHTA, FQGTGA. CDR3 protein: CASSFTGFTDTQYF. The CDR3, as DNA: TGTGCCAGCAGCTTTACGGGATTCACAGATACGCAGTATTTT.

The V and J genes are TRBV5-1 and TRBJ2-3, with a tentative D call TRBD2 (6 bases). V lost 2 bases, J lost 4 bases, and 8 bases lay in between. The CDR3 consists of 13 residues. Germline CDR1 is SGHRS and CDR2 is YFSETQ. DNA of the CDR3: TGCGCCAGCAGCTTCGCGGGATCAGATACGCAGTATTTT. Amino acid sequence: CASSFAGSDTQYF.

The chain uses TRBV15 and TRBJ1-5; a possible D gene is TRBD1 (5 bases). Germline assignment: CDR1 LNHNV and CDR2 YYDKDF (reference sequence). The CDR3 extends over 13 amino acids. Trimming removed 0 bases at V and 9 bases at J, with 9 bases between. The CDR3 loop is CATSREGRGPQHF. The CDR3, as DNA: TGTGCCACCAGCAGAGAGGGGAGGGGGCCCCAGCATTTT. Full variable domain (remainder filled in from reference TRBV15 and TRBJ1-5): DAMVIQNPRYQVTQFGKPVTLSCSQTLNHNVMYWYQQKSSQAPKLLFHYYDKDFNNEADTPDNFQSRRPNTSFCFLDIRSPGLGDTAMYLCATSREGRGPQHFGDGTRLSIL.

This clonotype has just a few counts. V usage is TRBV4-3 and J usage is TRBJ1-1, with 8 bases lining up with TRBD1. The germline V gene has CDR1 LGHNA and CDR2 YSLEER. The CDR3 length is 16 residues. Losses at the gene ends were 2 bases for V and 5 bases for J; bases not matched to a gene: 10. The CDR3 bases are TGCGCCAGCAGCCAAATCCCGACAGGGGAAAAGACTGAAGCTTTCTTT. Amino acid sequence: CASSQIPTGEKTEAFF.

On this clonotype: Germline and junction disagree at one end, which may indicate a read error. The rearrangement joins TRBV5-1 to TRBJ2-2; TRBD2 matches at 7 bases. Germline V gives CDR1 SGHRS, CDR2 YFSETQ. The CDR3 runs 17 residues. CDR3 sequence (DNA): TGCGCCCGCAGCTCTGGGGGGGGGACTGCGAAGCCCGGGGAGCTGTTTTTT. It translates to CARSSGGGTAKPGELFF.

J is TRBJ2-1 and V is TRBV7-9, with D perhaps TRBD1 or TRBD2 (7 bases each). Germline CDR1 SEHNR, CDR2 FQNEAQ (reference sequence). The CDR3 length is 16 residues. V lost 2 bases to trimming and J lost 0 bases, with 11 bases between them. For the CDR3, the DNA is TGTGCCAGCAGCTTACAGGGGGGGAGCTCCTACAATGAGCAGTTCTTC. Encoded protein: CASSLQGGSSYNEQFF. Using reference TRBV7-9 and TRBJ2-1 for the parts outside the CDR3, the full variable domain is DTGVSQNPRHKITKRGQNVTFRCDPISEHNRLYWYRQTLGQGPEFLTYFQNEAQLEKSRLLSDRFSAERPKGSFSTLEIQRTEQGDSAMYLCASSLQGGSSYNEQFFGPGTRLTVL.

This clonotype was picked up a small number of times. The chain joins TRBV19 to TRBJ1-6; no clear D gene. Germline CDR1 and CDR2: LNHDA and SQIVND (reference sequence). Trimming took 1 base from V and 10 from J, leaving 20 bases between them. The CDR3 is 17 amino acids. The CDR3: CASSIVRPGTTGSPLHF. In nucleotides, the CDR3 is TGTGCCAGTAGTATAGTGAGGCCAGGTACCACGGGATCACCCCTCCACTTT.

This clonotype appeared a few times. V and J are TRBV7-9 and TRBJ2-7; D possibly corresponds to TRBD1 (6 bases). There are 15 residues in the CDR3. CDR1 SEHNR and CDR2 FQNEAQ come from the germline V gene (reference sequence). V lost 2 bases to trimming and J lost 3 bases, with 14 bases between them. The CDR3 spells CASSLQGINVYEQYF. Here the CDR3 DNA reads TGTGCCAGCAGCTTACAGGGGATTAATGTCTACGAGCAGTACTTC.

The chain is built from TRBV7-9 and TRBJ2-2, with 7 bases that match TRBD1. The trim removed 5 bases at V and 7 bases at J, leaving 10 bases unmatched. Germline V CDR1 and CDR2: SEHNR, FQNEAQ (reference sequence). This CDR3 is built from 15 residues. The CDR3 is CASSHETGWSGELFF. Here the CDR3 DNA reads TGTGCCAGCAGCCACGAGACAGGGTGGAGCGGGGAGCTGTTTTTT.

This clonotype has only a few counts. V gene TRBV12-3 or TRBV12-4 combines with J gene TRBJ2-7; a weak D match, TRBD2 (6 bases). This CDR3 comprises 12 residues. Trimming shortened V by 9 bases and J by 0 bases, and 9 bases separated the two germline ends. The CDR3 reads CASGGASYEQYF. The CDR3 nucleotides read TGTGCCAGTGGAGGGGCCTCCTACGAGCAGTACTTC.

This clonotype was seen only a few times. The chain joins TRBV3-1 to TRBJ2-5; D is unresolved. The germline V gene encodes CDR1 LGHDT and CDR2 YNNKEL (reference sequence). The CDR3 is 15 residues long. V lost 2 bases and J 1 base, leaving 11 bases between the germline ends. This CDR3 is CASSQYGVIQETQYF. In DNA, the CDR3 is TGTGCCAGCAGCCAATACGGTGTGATCCAAGAGACCCAGTACTTC.

The J gene is TRBJ1-6, the V gene TRBV4-1, with D unresolved. The CDR3 has 19 amino acids. The germline V gene encodes CDR1 MGHRA and CDR2 YSYEKL. Trimming took off 1 base at V and 0 bases at J, with 16 bases between the two ends. Here the CDR3 reads CASSQVPGIPSSYNSPLHF. In nucleotides, the CDR3 is TGCGCCAGCAGCCAAGTTCCGGGAATCCCCAGCTCCTATAATTCACCCCTCCACTTT.

Many counts were recorded for this clonotype. V is TRBV6-2 or TRBV6-3 and J is TRBJ1-5, with D possibly being TRBD1 (6 bases). V was trimmed by 6 bases and J by 7 bases, leaving 13 bases between them. The CDR3 contains 13 residues. The germline V gene encodes CDR1 MNHEY and CDR2 SVGEGT. CDR3 sequence (DNA): TGTGCCAGCAGCCCCACCGGGGGCCAGCCCCAGCATTTT. This encodes CASSPTGGQPQHF.

J is TRBJ1-2 and V is TRBV5-1; TRBD1 agrees at 9 bases. CDR1 SGHRS and CDR2 YFSETQ come from the germline V gene. With V trimmed by 4 bases and J by 3 bases, 7 bases remained unmatched. The CDR3 spans 15 residues. The CDR3 DNA sequence: TGCGCCAGCAGCCTCCACCGGACAGGGGACTATGGCTACACCTTC. This encodes CASSLHRTGDYGYTF.

At least ten counts were recorded for this clonotype. CDR3 sequence: CASSVHRDSPLHF. In DNA, the CDR3 is TGTGCCAGCAGCGTTCACAGGGATTCACCCCTCCACTTT. The chain uses TRBV9 and TRBJ1-6, with TRBD1 as a possible D gene (6 bases). The CDR3 consists of 13 residues. V lost 2 bases and J lost 8, with 8 bases in between. Germline loops: CDR1 SGDLS, CDR2 YYNGEE. The full variable domain, its missing parts supplied by reference TRBV9 and TRBJ1-6, is DSGVTQTPKHLITATGQRVTLRCSPRSGDLSVYWYQQSLDQGLQFLIQYYNGEERAKGNILERFSAQQFPDLHSELNLSSLELGDSALYFCASSVHRDSPLHFGNGTRLTVT.

In this sample, this clonotype turned up a few times. The genes are TRBV20-1 and TRBJ2-5, with TRBD2 as a possible D gene (5 bases). The V end was cut by 5 bases, the J end by 4 bases, with 11 bases between. CDR3 length equals 12 residues. Per germline, CDR1 DFQATT and CDR2 SNEGSKA (reference sequence). The CDR3 nucleotides read TGCAGTGCTCGAAGGACTCCAGAGACCCAGTACTTC. Its translation: CSARRTPETQYF.

V and J are TRBV6-6 and TRBJ2-7, with D unresolved. The germline gives CDR1 MNHNY, CDR2 SVGAGI (reference sequence). The V gene lost 7 bases and the J gene lost 6 bases, with 16 bases spanning the gap. This CDR3 is 13 amino acids long. The CDR3 DNA reads TGTGCCAGCACCAACAATTTGGCGATCGAGCAGTACGTC. Its protein product is CASTNNLAIEQYV.

A word on this clonotype: A read error may produce the germline difference seen at one junction end. The rearrangement joins TRBV5-4 to TRBJ2-3; D possibly corresponds to TRBD2 (6 bases). CDR1 SGHNT and CDR2 YYREEE come from the germline V gene (reference sequence). The CDR3 runs 15 residues. The CDR3 is CASSLVRGSTDTQFF. The DNA of the CDR3 is TGTGCCAGCAGCTTGGTACGGGGGAGCACAGATACGCAGTTTTTT.

This clonotype was detected many times. The V call is TRBV18, the J call TRBJ1-1; 9 bases line up with TRBD1. Germline values: CDR1 KGHSH, CDR2 LQKENI. The CDR3 is made up of 16 amino acids. J was trimmed by 3 bases and V by 6 bases; bases with no gene match: 11. CDR3 region: CASSRQRTGGYTEAFF. CDR3 DNA sequence: TGTGCCAGCTCGCGACAAAGAACAGGGGGCTACACTGAAGCTTTCTTT.

Ten or more counts support this clonotype. The chain carries TRBV5-6 and TRBJ2-1; D call uncertain. V lost 4 bases and J 5 bases, leaving 10 bases between the germline ends. CDR3 length: 13 residues. From germline, CDR1 is SGHDT and CDR2 YYEEEE. The CDR3 sequence: CASSLPWNNEQFF. For the CDR3, the DNA is TGTGCCAGCAGCCTTCCTTGGAACAATGAGCAGTTCTTC.

About this clonotype: One end of the junction is discordant with germline, which a read error may explain. The chain employs TRBV12-3 or TRBV12-4 and TRBJ2-4; D may correspond to TRBD1 or TRBD2 (6 bases each). CDR3 size: 11 residues. The CDR3 bases are TGTGCCAGCAGTTTACAGGGGAGGACGCACTTC. It encodes CASSLQGRTHF.

This clonotype was recorded a few times. This chain links TRBV20-1 with TRBJ2-7; a weak D match, TRBD2 (5 bases). The ends were cut back, 8 bases at V and 5 bases at J, with 13 bases in the middle. The V gene's germline CDR1 is DFQATT and CDR2 SNEGSKA (reference sequence). The CDR3 extends over 11 amino acids. The CDR3 reads CSPYRGHEQYV. CDR3 sequence (DNA): TGCAGTCCATACCGCGGGCACGAGCAGTACGTC.